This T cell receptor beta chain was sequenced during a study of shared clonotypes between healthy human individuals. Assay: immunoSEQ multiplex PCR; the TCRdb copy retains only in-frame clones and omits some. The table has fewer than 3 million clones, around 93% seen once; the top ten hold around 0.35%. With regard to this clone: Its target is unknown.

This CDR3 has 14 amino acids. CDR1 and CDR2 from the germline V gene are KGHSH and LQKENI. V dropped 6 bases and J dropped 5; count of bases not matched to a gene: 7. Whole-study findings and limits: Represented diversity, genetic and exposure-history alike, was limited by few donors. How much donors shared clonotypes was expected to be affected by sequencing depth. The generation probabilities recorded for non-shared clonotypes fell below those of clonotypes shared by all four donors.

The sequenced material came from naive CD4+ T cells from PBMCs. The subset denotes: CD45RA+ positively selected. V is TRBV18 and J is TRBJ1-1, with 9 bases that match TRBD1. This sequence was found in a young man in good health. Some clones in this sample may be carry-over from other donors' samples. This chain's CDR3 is CASSQGQGETEAFF. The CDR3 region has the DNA TGTGCCAGCTCCCAGGGACAGGGTGAGACTGAAGCTTTCTTT.